This T cell receptor beta chain originates from a study of T-cell memory formation after mild COVID-19. TCRdb re-analysed the 5' RACE reads in MiXCR, keeping a single row per CDR3 protein. The sample holds about 350,000 distinct CDR3 sequences, roughly 15% seen once. This CDR3 contains 13 residues. Deletions cut 2 bases from V and 4 bases from J, with 8 bases between. This clonotype was found a few times. What it binds is unknown. Findings and limits, study-wide: Cross-reactive memory apparently joined, as some responding clones appeared in pre-infection memory. Clones that shrank (day 15 to 85) were balanced CD4/CD8, whereas later expanders leaned CD4+.

This receptor was taken from a man between 18 and 29 years old who had mild COVID-19 (a few samples of this study predate the infection). Cell type and time point are not known. The sequencing sample was made of PBMCs or a T cell subset sorted from them (not recorded which). V is TRBV12-3 or TRBV12-4 and J is TRBJ1-2; maybe TRBD1 (5 bases). For the CDR3, the DNA is TGTGCCAGCAGTTTACCGGGGCCCTATGGCTACACCTTC. Its translation: CASSLPGPYGYTF.